This T cell receptor (beta chain) comes out of a study of cytomegalovirus exposure and HLA in healthy donors. Study results and caveats: After further analysis at a later stage, some 15,000 TCR beta sequences were associated with HLA alleles at 0.05 false discovery rate. A later analysis by the authors found several of the most significant clusters apparently linked to common viral pathogens.

With respect to this clone: Its antigen is undetermined.

Germline-derived CDR1 and CDR2 are SGHKS and YYEKEE (reference sequence). V lost 6 bases and J lost 15; bases outside the gene matches: 14. The CDR3 covers 14 residues. A multiplex PCR was run with 60 Vbeta primers and 13 Jbeta primers. Assay used: immunoSEQ multiplex PCR; TCRdb lists only in-frame clones, some missing. The listing records some 70,000 clones. The chain has TRBV5-5 and TRBJ2-1, with TRBD2 matching over 11 bases. The TCR was taken from a man aged 35-49 years in good health and CMV-seronegative. What was sequenced was PBMCs. CDR3 in amino acids: CASTQLAGDSRLFF. The DNA for the CDR3 is TGTGCCAGCACGCAACTAGCGGGAGATTCGCGCCTGTTCTTC.